A single T cell receptor (beta chain) is shown here with its context. Its antigen is unknown. The identical CDR3 is also encoded by other nucleotide sequences in the sample. Using 200 ng DNA, some 30,000 T cell genomes, the sorted-subset replicate PCRs were run. Sequenced by immunoSEQ multiplex PCR; TCRdb stores in-frame clones only, minus some. The sample shows over a million clones, around 97% of them seen only once. This sample was included in a study of shared clonotypes between healthy human individuals. Study findings and constraints: Rarefaction gave evidence that sorted-subset sequencing remained incomplete despite large depth. Estimated richness values were generally larger in naive subsets than in memory subsets.

Negatively enriched CD4+ T cells were divided by CD45RA into naive and memory. The specimen sequenced was naive CD4+ T cells sorted from blood. Subset defined: CD45RA+ positively selected. The origin of this receptor is a man younger than 45 in good health.

The CDR3 nucleotides are TGTGCCAGCAGTTCGGGACAGGCAACTGAAGCTTTCTTT. The encoded protein is CASSSGQATEAFF. The V and J genes are TRBV28 and TRBJ1-1, with 8 nucleotides matching TRBD1. Germline CDR1 is MDHEN and CDR2 is SYDVKM. CDR3 length: 13 residues. The V and J ends lost 4 bases and 5 bases, in that order; junction bases with no gene match: 3.